This T cell receptor beta chain was profiled in a study of identical twins. Notes on the study in general: Clonotypes of the beta chain that were abundant in cord blood carried fewer insertions (memory repertoires showed none). Invariant MAIT and iNKT cells are populations that could partly confound zero-insertion analyses.

TCRdb reprocessed the 5' RACE reads with MiXCR, giving one entry per CDR3 protein. The sample carries about 240,000 distinct CDR3 sequences, roughly a tenth recorded once. J lost 2 bases, V lost 6 bases, and 9 bases had no gene match. Per the germline V gene, CDR1 is SEHNR and CDR2 is FQNEAQ (reference sequence). CDR3 length: 16 residues. This clonotype was seen many times. The antigen is undetermined. The sequenced sample was memory T cells sorted from blood. This chain joins TRBV7-9 and TRBJ2-3, with 9 bases matching TRBD1. The origin of this receptor is a man aged 50 to 59 in good health. In DNA, the CDR3 is TGTGCCAGCAGGGCACAGGGGGCAGGGGACACAGATACGCAGTATTTT. Translated, it gives CASRAQGAGDTDTQYF.